This T cell receptor (beta chain) was sequenced in a study of long-term antiretroviral therapy in people with HIV. General study findings and limits: Dominance of pre-ART expanded clones persisted, fluctuating and often declining after ART.

Sequencing relied on immunoSEQ assay v3.0, run at survey level. Sequencing was directed toward roughly 40,000-55,000 T-cell genomes in each sample. This table comes from immunoSEQ multiplex PCR, and its TCRdb copy is limited to in-frame clones, with some not included. This table holds more than 12,000 clones, 77% found once. As concerns this clone: Its cognate antigen is unknown.

CDR3 length equals 14 residues. The V gene end was trimmed by 3 bases and the J gene end by 4 bases; junction bases not matched to a gene: 3. Germline V gene lookup returns CDR1 SNHLY and CDR2 FYNNEI. Donors needed at least one pre-ART PBMC sample plus at least two post-ART samples. Sequenced here: unsorted PBMCs, sampled 1.3 years before starting antiretroviral therapy. This clonotype was sampled from a man aged 35-49 years with HIV. The rearrangement links TRBV2 to TRBJ1-1, with 9 bases identical to TRBD1. The CDR3 region is CASSDPQGATEAFF. The DNA for the CDR3 is TGTGCCAGCAGTGATCCACAGGGGGCCACTGAAGCTTTCTTT.